The 17 T cell receptor beta chains given below trace back to one sample, sequenced in a study of cytomegalovirus exposure and HLA in healthy donors. A multiplex PCR was run with 60 Vbeta primers and 13 Jbeta primers. Sequencing was performed with immunoSEQ multiplex PCR; in TCRdb, only in-frame clones are kept and a portion is missing. The sample records some 70,000 clones, roughly four fifths being singletons. Specimen: PBMCs. The receptor source for this set is a human donor in good health.

The V call is TRBV6-6, the J call TRBJ1-5; D is ambiguous. The CDR3 totals 16 residues. Trimming removed 6 bases at V and 3 bases at J, with 18 bases between. Germline CDR1 reads MNHNY; CDR2 reads SVGAGI (reference sequence). CDR3 sequence reads: CASRALAGISNQPQHF. The DNA of the CDR3 is TGTGCCAGCAGAGCCCTGGCGGGGATTTCCAATCAGCCCCAGCATTTT.

The rearrangement joins TRBV10-3 to TRBJ2-5, with 11 bases matching TRBD2. The germline gives CDR1 ENHRY, CDR2 SYGVKD. CDR3 length equals 17 residues. The trim removed 3 bases at V and 5 bases at J, leaving 11 bases unmatched. For the CDR3, the DNA is TGTGCCATCAGTGAAGGGCTAGCGGGGGGCCTCCAGGAGACCCAGTACTTC. This encodes CAISEGLAGGLQETQYF.

The chain has TRBV30 and TRBJ2-2, with D perhaps TRBD1 (5 bases). Germline V gives CDR1 GTSNPN, CDR2 SVGIG (reference sequence). The CDR3 is made up of 11 amino acids. The V end lost 4 bases, the J end lost 7 bases, and 7 bases lay between the germline ends. The CDR3 loop reads CAWKGYGELFF. Written as DNA, the CDR3 is TGTGCCTGGAAGGGGTACGGGGAGCTGTTTTTT.

The V and J genes are TRBV4-2 and TRBJ1-3; D unclear. The CDR3 covers 17 residues. With 0 bases removed from V and 0 bases from J, the gap between germline ends came to 12 bases. Germline-derived CDR1 and CDR2 are LGHNA and YNFKEQ. Here the CDR3 DNA reads TGTGCCAGCAGCCAAGATCCGGGTTCCTTCTCTGGAAACACCATATATTTT. Protein: CASSQDPGSFSGNTIYF.

The rearrangement links TRBV7-3 to TRBJ2-1; the match to TRBD1 covers 10 bases. The CDR3 spans 15 residues. V dropped 4 bases and J dropped 8; count of bases not matched to a gene: 8. Germline CDR1 is SGHTA and CDR2 is FQGTGA. CDR3: CASSYESGTGDEQFF. The CDR3 DNA reads TGTGCCAGCAGCTACGAATCCGGGACAGGGGATGAGCAGTTCTTC.

This clone was seen just once. The chain employs TRBV7-7 and TRBJ2-7; TRBD2 might be the D (5 bases). V gave up 3 bases and J gave up 4 bases, with 10 bases separating them. The length of the CDR3 is 13 residues. Germline V gene lookup returns CDR1 SSHAT and CDR2 FNYEAQ (reference sequence). The CDR3 protein is CASSFIAGYEQYF. The CDR3 DNA sequence: TGTGCCAGCAGCTTTATTGCGGGTTACGAGCAGTACTTC. The full variable domain, completed using reference TRBV7-7 and TRBJ2-7, is GAGVSQSPRYKVTKRGQDVTLRCDPISSHATLYWYQQALGQGPEFLTYFNYEAQPDKSGLPSDRFSAERPEGSISTLTIQRTEQRDSAMYRCASSFIAGYEQYFGPGTRLTVT.

The CDR3 DNA is TGTGCCAGCAGTTTGGACAAGATGGACACTGAAGCTTTCTTT. Its protein is CASSLDKMDTEAFF. The chain recombines TRBV6-5 with TRBJ1-1; tentative D call: TRBD1 (5 bases). From germline, CDR1 is MNHEY and CDR2 SVGAGI. V lost 4 bases to trimming and J lost 3 bases, with 12 bases between them. The CDR3 is made up of 14 amino acids.

The genes are TRBV5-1 and TRBJ2-5; 8 nucleotides line up with TRBD1. The V segment lost 3 bases and the J segment 1 base; nucleotides outside the gene matches: 5. Germline loops: CDR1 SGHRS, CDR2 YFSETQ. The CDR3 consists of 15 residues. The CDR3 DNA is TGCGCCAGCAGCTACGGGACAGGCCCCCAAGAGACCCAGTACTTC. Its protein is CASSYGTGPQETQYF.

This chain uses TRBV7-9 with TRBJ1-3; D call uncertain. Germline assignment: CDR1 SEHNR and CDR2 FQNEAQ (reference sequence). Trimming stripped 1 base from V and 0 bases from J, with 10 bases between. This CDR3 is built from 16 residues. CDR3 loop: CASSLERSSSGNTIYF. In nucleotides, the CDR3 is TGTGCCAGCAGCTTAGAAAGGTCTAGCTCTGGAAACACCATATATTTT. The variable domain in full, with the rest retrieved from reference TRBV7-9 and TRBJ1-3, is DTGVSQNPRHKITKRGQNVTFRCDPISEHNRLYWYRQTLGQGPEFLTYFQNEAQLEKSRLLSDRFSAERPKGSFSTLEIQRTEQGDSAMYLCASSLERSSSGNTIYFGEGSWLTVV.

The chain employs TRBV5-6 and TRBJ2-7; 9 bases map to TRBD1. Per germline, CDR1 SGHDT and CDR2 YYEEEE. Losses at the gene ends were 0 bases for V and 3 bases for J; bases not matched to a gene: 7. The CDR3 has 16 residues. CDR3 nucleotide sequence: TGTGCCAGCAGCTTGGCATCGGGGACAGGGAGCTACGAGCAGTACTTC. It is translated as CASSLASGTGSYEQYF.

This clone has only a few counts. The chain couples TRBV19 to TRBJ2-1; possible D gene TRBD2, 6 bases. The CDR3 covers 14 residues. The ends were cut back, 6 bases at V and 9 bases at J, with 18 bases in the middle. Germline loops: CDR1 LNHDA, CDR2 SQIVND (reference sequence). CDR3 residues: CASSQVIGGFEQFF. The DNA of the CDR3 is TGTGCCAGTAGCCAGGTAATCGGGGGTTTTGAGCAGTTCTTC.

This clone was seen more than once but under ten times. The chain recombines TRBV6-1 with TRBJ1-1; D gene unclear. Trimming pared 7 bases from V and 4 bases from J, leaving 16 bases between. The CDR3 extends over 14 amino acids. Germline CDR1 reads MNHNS; CDR2 reads SASEGT. The CDR3, as DNA: TGTGCCAGCAACCCCTTGCCGGAGGGCACTGAAGCTTTCTTT. Amino acid sequence: CASNPLPEGTEAFF.

The J gene is TRBJ1-4, the V gene TRBV30; 9 bases match TRBD1. Unmatched junction bases numbered 3, after V lost 3 bases and J lost 4 bases. Germline CDR1 reads GTSNPN; CDR2 reads SVGIG (reference sequence). The length of the CDR3 is 14 residues. The CDR3 sequence: CAWSLGQGNEKLFF. DNA for the CDR3: TGTGCCTGGAGCCTGGGACAGGGTAATGAAAAACTGTTTTTT.

The chain employs TRBV7-2 and TRBJ1-5; a weak D match, TRBD1 (6 bases). V shed 5 bases and J shed 3 bases, with 17 bases lying between them. Germline CDR1 SGHTA, CDR2 FQGNSA. The CDR3 runs to 16 residues. CDR3 in amino acids: CASSHTGMGDNQPQHF. DNA of the CDR3: TGTGCCAGCAGCCATACAGGGATGGGGGACAATCAGCCCCAGCATTTT.

V usage is TRBV5-1 and J usage is TRBJ2-2, with a tentative D call TRBD1 (5 bases). CDR3 length: 13 residues. The V and J ends lost 2 bases and 6 bases respectively, with 8 bases between them. Per the germline V gene, CDR1 is SGHRS and CDR2 is YFSETQ. CDR3 residues: CASSFLGPGELFF. In DNA form, the CDR3 reads TGCGCCAGCAGCTTCTTGGGGCCCGGGGAGCTGTTTTTT.

The gene calls are TRBV11-2 and TRBJ2-5, with no clear D. CDR1 and CDR2 from the germline V gene are SGHAT and FQNNGV. This CDR3 spans 11 amino acids. V lost 5 bases and J 3 bases, leaving 4 bases between the germline ends. CDR3 residues: CASSTEETQYF. For the CDR3, the DNA is TGTGCCAGCAGCACAGAAGAGACCCAGTACTTC.

V is TRBV21-1 and J is TRBJ1-1; the D call in the table, TRBD1, was not verified against the DNA. TRBV21-1 is flagged as a pseudogene. CDR3 size: 15 residues. CDR3 residues: CASSKEDRGNTEAFF. The CDR3 DNA sequence: TGTGCCAGCAGCAAAGAAGACAGGGGGAACACTGAAGCTTTCTTT.